The table lists the clone carrying this T cell receptor beta chain with a few counts. The antigen remains undetermined. Germline is not matched at one junction end, which may reflect a read error. The entry originates in a study of type 1 and type 2 diabetes patients. Background on the study: The cohort mixed type 1 diabetes, type 2 diabetes and nondiabetic donors.

Genomic DNA was the PCR template. Multiplex PCR with 30 forward and 13 reverse primers amplified the TCR beta CDR3. TCRdb reanalysed the multiplex PCR reads using MiXCR and keeps one entry per CDR3 protein. The table has approximately 260,000 distinct CDR3 sequences, around 47% seen once. Overall study findings and caveats: V and J gene usage correlated at roughly 0.97 between type 2 diabetes and control samples.

Ten milliliters of peripheral blood were collected from each participant. Sequences were obtained from peripheral blood mononuclear cells (PBMCs). The source is a man between 18 and 29 years old with type 2 diabetes.

The CDR3 nucleotides are TGTGCCAGCGGTGACGAGCGTCAGCCCCAGCATTTT. Its translation is CASGDERQPQHF. The rearrangement uses TRBV2 and TRBJ1-5; D unclear. The CDR3 loop spans 12 amino acids. Germline loops: CDR1 SNHLY, CDR2 FYNNEI.